This T cell receptor (beta chain) was observed in a study of control samples from healthy donors and cancer patients. Profiling relied on immunoSEQ multiplex PCR, and the TCRdb table lists in-frame clones only, not all of them. The sample comprises around 200,000 clones, about 93% of which are singletons, and roughly 1.5% rests with the top ten. The CDR3 sequence is 15 residues long. Germline CDR1 reads LGHNT; CDR2 reads FRNRAP. The junction had 11 bases not matched to a gene; V was cut back by 4 bases and J by 5 bases. The sample comprised blood. This TCR came from a man younger than 30 in good health. This rearrangement joins TRBV12-5 to TRBJ2-7; 7 positions match TRBD1. CDR3 sequence: CASGSVAGGRHEQYF. Here the CDR3 DNA reads TGTGCTAGTGGTTCGGTCGCAGGGGGACGCCACGAGCAGTACTTC.